This is a list of T cell receptor beta chains from one sample in a study of blood T cells in healthy people across ages. TCRdb analysed the 5' RACE reads with MiXCR anew, one entry per CDR3 protein. The sample lists some 1,800,000 distinct CDR3 sequences; around 40% were seen once. The sample taken for sequencing was blood. Receptors were obtained from a human donor in good health. Both conserved end residues are part of each CDR3. A D gene is named only where the DNA matches it firmly. Clone size, where shown, is once, few, many, or a class for clones that have expanded.

size	D	V	J	CDR3	DNA
few	-	TRBV7-3	TRBJ1-2	CASSPNRGREYGYTF	TGTGCCAGCAGCCCAAACCGGGGGCGGGAATATGGCTACACCTTC
-	-	TRBV5-4	TRBJ2-3	CASSYLQELTDTQYF	TGTGCCAGCAGCTATTTGCAGGAGCTGACAGATACGCAGTATTTT
few	-	TRBV5-1	TRBJ1-1	CASSFQVGGMNTEAFF	TGCGCCAGCAGCTTTCAAGTCGGGGGGATGAACACTGAAGCTTTCTTT
many	TRBD1	TRBV20-1	TRBJ2-1	CSADRGTYNEQFF	TGCAGTGCCGACAGGGGGACTTACAATGAGCAGTTCTTC
many	TRBD1	TRBV9	TRBJ1-2	CASSVGQGDYGYTF	TGTGCCAGCAGCGTGGGACAGGGAGACTATGGCTACACCTTC
-	TRBD1	TRBV5-5	TRBJ1-1	CASSPRPGQSLGAFF	TGTGCCAGCAGTCCACGCCCGGGACAGTCCTTGGGAGCTTTCTTT
-	-	TRBV2	TRBJ1-1	CASSPRPRLGPEAFF	TGTGCCAGCAGTCCTCGCCCACGCCTGGGCCCTGAAGCTTTCTTT
many	TRBD2	TRBV20-1	TRBJ2-6	CSASKPGGGANVLTF	TGCAGTGCTAGCAAGCCGGGGGGAGGGGCCAACGTCCTGACTTTC
few	-	TRBV5-1	TRBJ2-5	CASSVLGFQETQYF	TGCGCCAGCAGTGTATTAGGCTTCCAAGAGACCCAGTACTTC
-	TRBD2	TRBV4-2	TRBJ2-5	CASSQEVPGGLIGETQYF	TGTGCCAGCAGCCAAGAGGTTCCGGGGGGATTGATTGGAGAGACCCAGTACTTC
once	TRBD1	TRBV5-1	TRBJ2-3	CASSSEPGQGETSQYF	TGCGCCAGCAGTTCCGAGCCGGGACAGGGTGAAACTTCGCAGTATTTT
-	-	TRBV9	TRBJ1-5	CASMRPGLGLGKSSGPQHF	TGTGCCAGCATGCGGCCGGGACTGGGACTGGGGAAATCATCTGGACCCCAGCATTTT
-	-	TRBV11-1	TRBJ2-1	CASSSPGSTGSYEQFF	TGTGCCAGCAGCTCCCCAGGCTCCACGGGGTCCTACGAGCAGTTCTTC
-	-	TRBV20-1	TRBJ1-1	CSAKGPLNTEAFF	TGCAGTGCTAAGGGTCCTTTGAACACTGAAGCTTTCTTT
-	TRBD2	TRBV12-3/TRBV12-4	TRBJ2-1	CASSLTRVGGDEQFF	TGTGCCAGCAGTTTAACTAGGGTGGGGGGGGATGAGCAGTTCTTC
many	TRBD2	TRBV28	TRBJ2-7	CASRGGVYEQYF	TGTGCCAGCAGGGGGGGGGTCTACGAGCAGTACTTC
-	-	TRBV12-3/TRBV12-4	TRBJ1-6	CASSLGGGVRSPLHF	TGTGCCAGCAGTTTAGGGGGGGGCGTTAGGTCACCCCTCCACTTT
-	-	TRBV7-2	TRBJ1-4	CASSTYTNEKLFF	TGTGCCAGCAGCACCTATACTAATGAAAAACTGTTTTTT
many	TRBD1	TRBV4-1	TRBJ2-7	CASSQTYRGYEQYF	TGCGCCAGCAGCCAAACGTACAGGGGGTACGAGCAGTACTTC
few	TRBD2	TRBV20-1	TRBJ2-7	CSAREPGRGASYEQYF	TGCAGTGCTAGAGAGCCGGGGCGGGGGGCCTCCTACGAGCAGTACTTC
-	-	TRBV3-1	TRBJ1-2	CASSQGEGGQGSGYTF	TGTGCCAGCAGCCAAGGAGAAGGAGGGCAAGGAAGTGGCTACACCTTC
few	TRBD1	TRBV12-3/TRBV12-4	TRBJ1-2	CASSYHDRGRNGYTF	TGTGCCAGCAGTTACCACGACAGGGGGCGAAATGGCTACACCTTC
-	-	TRBV2	TRBJ2-7	CASSEYQPAGEQYF	TGTGCCAGCAGTGAATACCAGCCGGCGGGCGAGCAGTACTTC
-	-	TRBV4-2	TRBJ2-3	CASSREDSRTDTQYF	TGTGCCAGCAGCCGTGAGGACAGCCGCACAGATACGCAGTATTTT
-	-	TRBV21-1	TRBJ2-2	CASSQAYAGELFF	TGTGCCAGCAGCCAAGCGTACGCCGGGGAGCTGTTTTTT
few	-	TRBV11-2	TRBJ1-1	CASSLEGSQAFF	TGTGCCAGCAGCTTAGAGGGCTCTCAAGCTTTCTTT
-	TRBD1	TRBV29-1	TRBJ2-7	CSGRDRAYEQYF	TGCAGCGGCCGGGACAGGGCCTACGAGCAGTACTTC
-	TRBD2	TRBV9	TRBJ2-1	CASSGSGASYNEQFF	TGTGCCAGCAGCGGGAGCGGGGCCTCCTACAATGAGCAGTTCTTC
-	-	TRBV7-2	TRBJ1-2	CASSHRWYGIGDYGYTF	TGTGCCAGTAGCCACCGTTGGTATGGGATCGGGGACTATGGCTACACCTTC
once	TRBD1	TRBV6-5	TRBJ1-1	CASTSQGSYAFF	TGTGCCAGCACCTCACAGGGGAGTTATGCTTTCTTT
few	TRBD1	TRBV24-1	TRBJ2-3	CATTGDKTDTQYF	TGTGCCACGACAGGGGACAAGACAGATACGCAGTATTTT
once	-	TRBV20-1	TRBJ1-2	CSATEGLGRNYGYTF	TGCAGTGCTACCGAGGGACTCGGGCGAAACTATGGCTACACCTTC
few	TRBD1	TRBV7-9	TRBJ1-2	CASSSGQTTNYGYTF	TGTGCCAGCAGCTCGGGACAGACAACTAACTATGGCTACACCTTC
-	-	TRBV6-2/TRBV6-3	TRBJ2-1	CASSFQLDNEQFF	TGTGCCAGCAGTTTTCAGCTTGACAATGAGCAGTTCTTC
few	-	TRBV4-3	TRBJ1-6	CASSQGATRTMSSYNSPLHF	TGCGCCAGCAGCCAAGGGGCCACCCGGACCATGAGCTCCTATAATTCACCCCTCCACTTT
few	TRBD1	TRBV6-6	TRBJ2-5	CASSPGTGGAETQYF	TGTGCCAGCAGCCCCGGGACAGGGGGCGCGGAGACCCAGTACTTC
many	-	TRBV5-6	TRBJ2-7	CASSQKDAYEQYF	TGTGCCAGCAGCCAGAAGGATGCCTACGAGCAGTACTTC
-	TRBD2	TRBV7-2	TRBJ2-3	CASSLLGRGVDTQYF	TGTGCCAGTAGTCTTCTAGGACGGGGGGTAGATACGCAGTATTTT
few	-	TRBV28	TRBJ1-2	CASSSYTGLSGYTF	TGTGCCAGCAGTTCCTATACAGGGTTGAGTGGCTACACCTTC
-	TRBD2	TRBV5-5	TRBJ2-4	CASSLAGGTVYIQYF	TGTGCCAGCAGTTTAGCGGGGGGTACAGTGTACATTCAGTACTTC
-	-	TRBV20-1	TRBJ1-5	CSASDGVKSNQPQHF	TGCAGTGCTAGCGACGGGGTTAAGAGCAATCAGCCCCAGCATTTT